This T cell receptor (beta chain) was identified in a study of T cell responses to AZD1222 COVID-19 vaccine. Assay: immunoSEQ multiplex PCR; the TCRdb copy retains only in-frame clones and omits some. The sample gives under 110,000 clones, about nine tenths of which show up once; 1.3% is in the top ten. The CDR3 has 13 amino acids. Germline V CDR1 and CDR2: MDHEN, SYDVKM. V lost 8 bases, J lost 7 bases, and 15 bases lay in between. The V gene is TRBV28, the J gene TRBJ2-1; a weak D match, TRBD2 (6 bases). The sequence was obtained from an adult in good health. The input for sequencing was peripheral blood, taken on day 0 of AZD1222 vaccination. The CDR3 loop is CASGDGGTNEQFF. CDR3 nucleotide sequence: TGTGCCAGCGGGGACGGGGGTACAAATGAGCAGTTCTTC. Full variable domain (rest looked up from reference TRBV28 and TRBJ2-1): DVKVTQSSRYLVKRTGEKVFLECVQDMDHENMFWYRQDPGLGLRLIYFSYDVKMKEKGDIPEGYSVSREKKERFSLILESASTNQTSMYLCASGDGGTNEQFFGPGTRLTVL.